Below, 24 T cell receptor beta chains from the same sample are listed, as sequenced in a study of regulatory T cells in long-lasting Graves disease. The time point is: persistent/refractory GD, antithyroid drugs over 5 years with positive TRAb. RNA extracted from PBMCs served as the sequencing template. CDR3-region Arm-PCR and iRepertoire HTBI primers produced the TCR beta libraries. Via MiXCR, TCRdb re-called the multiplex PCR reads, giving one row per CDR3 protein. In the table there are 400,000 to 500,000 distinct CDR3 sequences, roughly 21% of which are singletons. Sequencing used peripheral blood mononuclear cells (PBMCs), obtained when the disease was refractory, from a patient treated with antithyroid drugs. The source is a female donor with Graves disease.

This clonotype was seen at least ten times. The gene calls are TRBV2 and TRBJ1-1; unclear D gene. This CDR3 is 13 amino acids long. Between the trimmed V and J ends, which lost 8 bases and 1 base, there was a span of 11 bases. Germline CDR1 is SNHLY and CDR2 is FYNNEI. The DNA of the CDR3 is TGTGCCAGCCGTCGGGAGGGGAACACTGAAGCTTTCTTT. Encoded protein: CASRREGNTEAFF.

In the case of this clonotype: Given a much more abundant clone one base away, this may be a read error. The J gene is TRBJ2-7, the V gene TRBV7-3; D unclear. Germline values: CDR1 SGHTA, CDR2 FQGTGA. Deletions cut 5 bases from V and 5 bases from J, with 19 bases between. The CDR3 runs to 15 residues. The CDR3 loop is CASSRTADPLDEQYF. For the CDR3, the DNA is TGTGCCAGCAGCCGGACCGCAGACCCACTGGACGAGCAGTACTTC.

Note on this clonotype: This sequence may be a read error, since a much larger clone differs from it by one base. The chain links TRBV6-2 or TRBV6-3 to TRBJ2-7, with 10 bases matching TRBD1. CDR1 MNHEY and CDR2 SVGEGT come from the germline V gene. CDR3 length: 15 residues. Losses at the gene ends were 5 bases for V and 0 bases for J; bases not matched to a gene: 4. DNA for the CDR3: TGTGCCAGCAGTGACAGGGACAGGGGCTCCTACGAGCAGTACTTC. As protein: CASSDRDRGSYEQYF.

CDR3: CASSFGTSGRAQETQYF. The CDR3 region has the DNA TGCGCCAGCAGCTTTGGGACTAGCGGGAGAGCACAAGAGACCCAGTACTTC. The chain joins TRBV5-1 to TRBJ2-5, with TRBD2 matching over 14 bases. Germline values: CDR1 SGHRS, CDR2 YFSETQ. This CDR3 contains 17 residues. Trimming removed 2 bases from V and 2 bases from J; junction bases left unmatched: 5.

This clonotype appeared many times. This sequence joins TRBV28 and TRBJ1-5; the D gene is possibly TRBD1 (5 bases). Between the trimmed V and J ends, which lost 5 bases and 2 bases, there was a span of 13 bases. CDR3 length: 15 amino acids. Per germline, CDR1 MDHEN and CDR2 SYDVKM. The CDR3: CASSAAGNGNQPQHF. The CDR3 DNA follows: TGTGCCAGCAGTGCCGCAGGGAATGGCAATCAGCCCCAGCATTTT.

As concerns this clonotype: Without the conserved terminal phenylalanine or tryptophan, this CDR3 likely stems from a read error. The DNA is omitted, as the CDR3 cannot be located on it reliably, and the CDR3 follows TCRdb's listing. This chain connects TRBV28 to TRBJ2-6; the tabulated D call, TRBD2, remains unverified against the DNA. The germline gives CDR1 MDHEN, CDR2 SYDVKM. The CDR3 has 9 amino acids, counting both end residues. The CDR3 sequence: CASSWPGTS.

This clonotype has ten or more counts. The chain links TRBV5-1 to TRBJ2-7; maybe TRBD1 (5 bases). Between the trimmed V and J ends, which lost 3 bases and 3 bases, there was a span of 19 bases. Per the germline V gene, CDR1 is SGHRS and CDR2 is YFSETQ. CDR3 size: 16 residues. CDR3 DNA sequence: TGCGCCAGCAGCTCGGGCCAAGTGACAGCAAACTACGAGCAGTACTTC. Residues: CASSSGQVTANYEQYF.

Ten or more counts support this clonotype. The V gene is TRBV11-2, the J gene TRBJ1-1; D unclear. V lost 4 bases, J lost 2 bases, and 11 bases lay in between. The CDR3 has 14 residues. CDR1 is SGHAT and CDR2 is FQNNGV in the germline V gene. This chain's CDR3 is CASSSRTANTEAFF. CDR3 nucleotides: TGTGCCAGCAGCTCTCGGACGGCTAACACTGAAGCTTTCTTT.

Details on this clonotype: This sequence may be a read error, since a much larger clone differs from it by one base. J is TRBJ2-4 and V is TRBV27; D may be TRBD2 (5 bases). The CDR3 is 18 amino acids. Germline CDR1 is MNHEY and CDR2 is SMNVEV (reference sequence). The V end lost 5 bases, the J end lost 6 bases, and 26 bases lay between the germline ends. In nucleotides, the CDR3 is TGTGCCAGCAGTCGTTTAGGCGGAGGTGGGTTGACCAGAAACATTCAGTACTTC. Its protein product is CASSRLGGGGLTRNIQYF.

This clonotype was seen only a few times. The V call is TRBV11-2, the J call TRBJ2-7, with a possible D match to TRBD2 (7 bases). This CDR3 comprises 15 residues. V lost 6 bases and J 3 bases, leaving 18 bases between the germline ends. From germline, CDR1 is SGHAT and CDR2 FQNNGV. CDR3 amino acids: CASSRGAGSGYEQYF. The CDR3 DNA reads TGTGCCAGCAGTCGGGGGGCAGGGAGCGGCTACGAGCAGTACTTC. Full variable domain (rest looked up from reference TRBV11-2 and TRBJ2-7): EAGVAQSPRYKIIEKRQSVAFWCNPISGHATLYWYQQILGQGPKLLIQFQNNGVVDDSQLPKDRFSAERLKGVDSTLKIQPAKLEDSAVYLCASSRGAGSGYEQYFGPGTRLTVT.

In its sample, this clonotype was seen a few times. This chain links TRBV15 with TRBJ2-7; maybe TRBD2 (5 bases). Trimming removed 0 bases at V and 6 bases at J, with 15 bases between. The CDR3 consists of 15 residues. Germline V gene lookup returns CDR1 LNHNV and CDR2 YYDKDF (reference sequence). The CDR3 is CATSRDGAGGSEQYF. The CDR3 DNA follows: TGTGCCACCAGCAGAGATGGAGCAGGTGGGAGCGAGCAGTACTTC.

This clonotype was seen a few times. The rearrangement joins TRBV29-1 to TRBJ2-7; 11 nucleotides agree with TRBD1. Trimming cost V 4 bases and J 2 bases; bases outside gene matches: 4. Germline lookup yields CDR1 SQVTM and CDR2 ANQGSEA. The CDR3 contains 14 residues. The CDR3 is CSVGSGQGAYEQYF. The CDR3 nucleotides are TGCAGCGTTGGATCGGGACAGGGGGCCTACGAGCAGTACTTC.

In its sample, this clonotype was seen many times. The V call is TRBV27, the J call TRBJ2-1; 9 nucleotides agree with TRBD2. Germline trimming cut 6 bases from V and 7 bases from J; bases unmatched to any gene: 10. The CDR3 is 15 residues long. Germline CDR1 is MNHEY and CDR2 is SMNVEV (reference sequence). The CDR3 DNA reads TGTGCCAGCAGGGCCTGGCTAGCGGGAAATAATGAGCAGTTCTTC. This translates into CASRAWLAGNNEQFF.

The rearrangement uses TRBV7-9 and TRBJ1-2; D gene unclear. The CDR3 is 13 residues long. Germline loops: CDR1 SEHNR, CDR2 FQNEAQ (reference sequence). Trimming stripped 5 bases from V and 4 bases from J, with 11 bases between. This chain's CDR3 is CASSPRRSYGYTF. DNA for the CDR3: TGTGCCAGCAGCCCAAGGAGGTCCTATGGCTACACCTTC.

This clonotype appeared many times. CDR3 sequence: CASSLRAGGASEQFF. CDR3 DNA: TGTGCCAGCAGTTTAAGAGCGGGAGGGGCGAGTGAGCAGTTCTTC. The chain is built from TRBV28 and TRBJ2-1, with TRBD2 matching 10 bases. CDR1 is MDHEN and CDR2 is SYDVKM in the germline V gene. J gave up 9 bases and V 2 bases, and 7 bases lay outside the gene matches. This CDR3 is built from 15 residues.

This clonotype appeared a few times. The V call is TRBV12-3 or TRBV12-4, the J call TRBJ1-1; D remains ambiguous. The ends were cut back, 1 base at V and 7 bases at J, with 7 bases in the middle. The CDR3 sequence is 12 residues long. The CDR3 loop reads CASSLVNGEAFF. CDR3 sequence (DNA): TGTGCCAGCAGTTTAGTGAACGGTGAAGCTTTCTTT.

This clonotype has a handful of counts. This sequence joins TRBV9 and TRBJ2-7; TRBD2 aligns across 10 bases. The CDR3 sequence is 15 residues long. The germline gives CDR1 SGDLS, CDR2 YYNGEE. The trim removed 0 bases at V and 4 bases at J, leaving 4 bases unmatched. The CDR3 DNA is TGTGCCAGCAGCGTAGAGGCTAGCGGGAGTTACGAGCAGTACTTC. This codes for CASSVEASGSYEQYF.

On this clonotype itself: A much larger clone is a single base away; this may be a read error. The conserved phenylalanine or tryptophan normally closing the CDR3 is absent here, so this likely arose from a read error. The chain recombines TRBV27 with TRBJ2-7, with 13 bases that match TRBD2. Germline assignment: CDR1 MNHEY and CDR2 SMNVEV (reference sequence). CDR3 length: 16 amino acids. With V trimmed by 5 bases and J by 3 bases, 7 bases remained unmatched. The CDR3 DNA sequence: TGTGCCAGCAGTCCCGGGACTAGCGGGACAGGCTACGAGCAGTACCTC. Encoded protein: CASSPGTSGTGYEQYL.

With regard to this clonotype: This may stem from a read error, because a much larger clone lies one nucleotide away. CDR3 sequence: CSARDTAGPAIHEQYF. The CDR3 DNA is TGCAGTGCTAGAGATACCGCGGGACCAGCGATCCACGAGCAGTACTTC. This chain uses TRBV20-1 with TRBJ2-7; D perhaps matches TRBD2 (6 bases). There are 16 residues in the CDR3. V was trimmed by 0 bases and J by 5 bases, leaving 20 bases between them. The germline gives CDR1 DFQATT, CDR2 SNEGSKA (reference sequence).

This clonotype was detected ten times or more. The chain carries TRBV2 and TRBJ1-4; no definite D call. The CDR3 runs to 15 residues. V shed 5 bases and J shed 15 bases, with 25 bases lying between them. The V gene's germline CDR1 is SNHLY and CDR2 FYNNEI. For the CDR3, the DNA is TGTGCCAGCAGTTCACGACCGAGAAATAATGAAAGGTTGTTTTTT. This encodes CASSSRPRNNERLFF. Looking up the rest from reference TRBV2 and TRBJ1-4 gives the full variable domain: EPEVTQTPSHQVTQMGQEVILRCVPISNHLYFYWYRQILGQKVEFLVSFYNNEISEKSEIFDDQFSVERPDGSNFTLKIRSTKLEDSAMYFCASSSRPRNNERLFFGSGTQLSVL.

The chain employs TRBV4-1 and TRBJ1-6; no definite D call. V was shortened by 4 bases and J by 0 bases, with 10 bases between the two germline ends. Germline V lookup: CDR1 MGHRA, CDR2 YSYEKL. This CDR3 contains 16 residues. The CDR3 spells CASSPSMSSYNSPLHF. CDR3 bases: TGCGCCAGCAGCCCCTCCATGAGCTCCTATAATTCACCCCTCCACTTT.

In this sample, this clonotype turned up a few times. The CDR3 reads CASSPSGALNQPQHF. CDR3 DNA sequence: TGTGCCAGCTCACCCTCGGGGGCCCTAAATCAGCCCCAGCATTTT. The V call is TRBV18, the J call TRBJ1-5, with D perhaps TRBD1 (6 bases). The germline V and J ends were trimmed by 3 bases and 4 bases, with 13 bases remaining between them. This CDR3 has 15 amino acids. CDR1 and CDR2 from the germline V gene are KGHSH and LQKENI.

The table lists this clonotype with many counts. The gene calls are TRBV20-1 and TRBJ1-2, with a tentative D call TRBD1 (5 bases). Trimming pared 6 bases from V and 0 bases from J, leaving 11 bases between. Germline CDR1 is DFQATT and CDR2 is SNEGSKA (reference sequence). This CDR3 region has 13 residues. The CDR3 region is CSAREDPNYGYTF. CDR3 nucleotides: TGCAGTGCCAGGGAGGATCCTAACTATGGCTACACCTTC.

The genes are TRBV9 and TRBJ2-1; D is undetermined. The CDR3 sequence is 17 residues long. Trimming took off 0 bases at V and 3 bases at J, with 16 bases between the two ends. CDR1 is SGDLS, CDR2 YYNGEE, per germline. The CDR3 sequence: CASSVDVPITNYNEQFF. CDR3 in DNA: TGTGCCAGCAGCGTAGATGTACCCATCACAAACTACAATGAGCAGTTCTTC.